This TCR beta chain originates from a study of CXCR3-negative and CXCR3-positive naive CD8 T cells. In preparing the TRB cDNA libraries, 5' RACE with UMI labels was used. Reprocessing the 5' RACE reads, TCRdb reports a single entry for every CDR3 protein and omits DNA. This repertoire includes around 66,000 distinct CDR3 sequences. Study results and limitations: The study found more hydrophobic TRB CDR3s in CXCR3-positive naive cells than in CXCR3-negative naive cells.

As to this clonotype: As yet, its antigen is unknown.

The CDR3 runs to 13 residues. Looked up from germline, CDR1 is SGHTA and CDR2 is FQGTGA. The sequencing sample was made of naive CXCR3+ CD8+ T cells from blood. Subset indicated: CD45RO-CCR7+CD27+CD95- naive CD8+ T cells expressing CXCR3 (TNR3+). The sequence came from a human donor in good health. Some clones in this sample may be carry-over from other donors' samples. This chain links TRBV7-3 with TRBJ2-1. CDR3 loop: CASSLNTLDEQFF.